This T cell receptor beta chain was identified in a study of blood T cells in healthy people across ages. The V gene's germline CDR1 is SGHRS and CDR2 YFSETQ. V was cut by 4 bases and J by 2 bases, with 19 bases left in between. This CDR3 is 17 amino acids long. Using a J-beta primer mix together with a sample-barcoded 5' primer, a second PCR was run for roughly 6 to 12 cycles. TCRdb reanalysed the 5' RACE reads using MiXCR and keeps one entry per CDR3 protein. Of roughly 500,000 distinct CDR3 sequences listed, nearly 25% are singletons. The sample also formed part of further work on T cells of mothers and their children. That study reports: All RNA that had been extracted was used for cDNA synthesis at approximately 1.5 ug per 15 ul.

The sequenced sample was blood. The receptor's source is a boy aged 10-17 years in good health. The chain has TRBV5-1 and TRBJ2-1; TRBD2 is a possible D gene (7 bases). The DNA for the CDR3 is TGCGCCAGCAGCCCCGGGGGTGCGGGGGCTACCTACAATGAGCAGTTCTTC. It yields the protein CASSPGGAGATYNEQFF.